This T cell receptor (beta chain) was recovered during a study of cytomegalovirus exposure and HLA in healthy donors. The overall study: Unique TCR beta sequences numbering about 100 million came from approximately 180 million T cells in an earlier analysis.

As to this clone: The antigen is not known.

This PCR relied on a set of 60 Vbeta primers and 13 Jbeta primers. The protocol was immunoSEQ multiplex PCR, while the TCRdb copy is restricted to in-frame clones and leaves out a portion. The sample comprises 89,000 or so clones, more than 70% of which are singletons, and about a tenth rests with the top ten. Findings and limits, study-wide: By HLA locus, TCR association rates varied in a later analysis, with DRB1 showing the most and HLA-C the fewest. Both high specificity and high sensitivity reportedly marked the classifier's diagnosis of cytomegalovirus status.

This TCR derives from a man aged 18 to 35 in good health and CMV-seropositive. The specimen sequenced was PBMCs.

The CDR3 coding sequence is TGTGCCAGCAGCGGGGGGGGGACGGGCAGCTCCTACGAGCAGTACTTC. Its translation: CASSGGGTGSSYEQYF. V gene TRBV9 combines with J gene TRBJ2-7; 7 nucleotides align to TRBD2. With V trimmed by 3 bases and J by 0 bases, 9 bases remained unmatched. The germline gives CDR1 SGDLS, CDR2 YYNGEE. CDR3 length equals 16 residues.